This TCR beta chain comes out of a study of tumor-infiltrating lymphocytes in primary liver carcinoma (dated by TCRdb to 2016 to 2017). As for the study more broadly: Between late 2015 and March 2016, roughly five patients in China with histopathologically diagnosed primary liver carcinoma had surgical resection. Samples yielded roughly 3.5 to 8 million productive TCRbeta reads; read depth did not differ significantly between tissue types. Hepatocellular carcinoma (four) or combined HCC and intrahepatic cholangiocarcinoma (one) was present in the five patients, who were three men and two women aged 30 to 69 years. Reproducibility between technical replicate repertoires was high, with correlation coefficients above 0.95 and mean shared-clone rates roughly 0.91. Tumors of the five patients were stage T1-T3 N0M0 with maximum diameters of 4.2 to 10 cm. The study combined TCRbeta repertoire sequencing, expression microarrays and whole-exome sequencing across five regions of each liver tumor, with adjacent normal tissue and blood. A total of about 35 specimens from 5 patients went through TCRbeta repertoire sequencing, namely 25 tumor regions, 5 adjacent noncancerous liver tissues and 5 peripheral blood samples. Overall study outcomes, separate from this receptor: Compared with blood, tumors had a significantly larger share of the repertoire taken up by the top 250 clones (p = 0.039). Repertoire overlap was higher between tumor regions (mean approximately 36%) than tumor-adjacent (around 17%) or tumor-blood (approximately 14%) pairs, consistent with antigen-driven expansion. Only 4 or 5 patients were included in the study, and the authors note that the findings should be validated in a larger study. Because sequencing covered only the TCR beta chain and unpaired alpha chains were not captured, true repertoire diversity is likely underestimated. Because the samples were bulk and unsorted, CD4+ and CD8+ T cell repertoires could not be compared.

This clonotype was observed at least ten times. Its binding antigen is unknown. Per-base quality was not reported, and no clone a single base away is much larger than it. RNA from unsorted whole blood was extracted with TRIzol reagent, and germline DNA was obtained with the DNeasy Blood & Tissue kit. At the time of sampling, the patients were treatment-naive and had chronic HBV infection. Four milliliters of peripheral blood were collected into K2EDTA tubes before surgery. A constant-region primer and ProtoScript II reverse transcriptase were used to reverse-transcribe TCRbeta-specific cDNA from about 500 ng total RNA. TCRbeta libraries were built with three nested multiplex PCR rounds, a slightly modified ARM-PCR procedure. Each of the first two PCR rounds ran for approximately 11 cycles using multiplex TRBV1-TRBV30 forward primers together with a Cbeta reverse primer. Sample barcodes and Illumina adapters were added in a final 25-cycle PCR using Deep VentR polymerase. Before sequencing, amplicons between 200 and 500 bp were purified from gel using a QIAquick gel extraction kit. An Illumina HiSeq 2500 was used to sequence the TCRbeta amplicons with 250-bp paired-end reads. Per the original workflow: Reads were quality-trimmed with Trimmomatic v0.33, and paired reads were merged with FLASH v1.2.11 to recover full CDR3 sequences. V, D and J germline segments were assigned to the rearranged TCRbeta sequences using MiGEC v1.2.1b. VDJtools v1.0.0 computed clonotype statistics and Shannon-Wiener diversity indices. To cut down on sampling bias, every analysis after diversity analysis relied on just the 250 most abundant clonotypes from each sample. The public reads were run again by TCRdb, first through fastp at Q25 and then through MiXCR, and only productive beta chains were kept. Each CDR3 protein appears once, grouped with its most common genes and DNA. These V and J calls are TCRdb output, not the study's own analysis. For this sample the table gives almost 200,000 distinct CDR3 sequences, of which about 65% were detected only once. The top ten clones comprise around 7.1% of the sample.

The trim is 6 bases for V and 6 bases for J, with a gap of 7 bases between the germline ends. The CDR3 covers 11 residues, taking in both the cysteine and the phenylalanine. CDR3 DNA only is kept here, 33 bases in frame from base 1. The rearranged chain carries TRBV12-3 or TRBV12-4 and TRBJ2-3; no D gene is confidently identified. The sequencing sample was made of peripheral blood. The receptor's source is an older woman with primary liver carcinoma and hepatitis B virus infection. The DNA sequence is given as TGTGCCAGCAGCCGTGGGGATACGCAGTATTTT. Its protein reads: CASSRGDTQYF.